This record covers a single TCR beta chain. The antigen is not known. The data were obtained in a study of cytomegalovirus exposure and HLA in healthy donors. Study-wide results and limits: Reports indicated that the classifier achieved high specificity and sensitivity in diagnosing cytomegalovirus status. What TCR beta sequences reportedly achieved was accurate prediction of HLA-A and HLA-B alleles in most subjects.

From germline, CDR1 is MNHNS and CDR2 SASEGT. CDR3 length: 13 residues. V lost 3 bases and J lost 2, with 8 bases in between. This PCR relied on a set of 60 Vbeta primers and 13 Jbeta primers. The assay was immunoSEQ multiplex PCR, and TCRdb's table has in-frame clones only and misses some. The sample yields fewer than 100,000 clones, approximately 7.1% seen once. The sample consisted of PBMCs. The chain is built from TRBV6-1 and TRBJ2-7; D is unresolved. This TCR was sampled from a man aged 50-60 years in good health and CMV-seronegative. The chain's CDR3 is CASSDRLAYEQYF. The CDR3 DNA follows: TGTGCCAGCAGTGACAGGCTTGCCTACGAGCAGTACTTC.